The rows below give T cell receptor beta chains drawn from one sample of a study of regulatory T cells in long-lasting Graves disease. TCRdb reprocessed the multiplex PCR reads via MiXCR and lists one record per CDR3 protein. The sample has approximately 230,000 distinct CDR3 sequences, around 20% seen once. The sequencing here drew on peripheral blood mononuclear cells (PBMCs), taken at new diagnosis, from a patient treated with antithyroid drugs. The source of these receptors is a female donor with Graves disease. Both conserved end residues are part of each CDR3. A D gene is named only where the DNA matches it firmly. The size of a clone is reported for some rows only, either as once, few or many, or as a class for expanded clones.

TRBV28	TRBJ2-5	16	TRBD1	many	TGTGCCAGCAGTGCCGCCCCCGGGACAGTCAGGGTGACCCAGTACTTC	CASSAAPGTVRVTQYF
TRBV10-3	TRBJ1-1	14	.	many	TGTGCCATCAGTGCCGCTACTCTGAACACTGAAGCTTTCTTT	CAISAATLNTEAFF
TRBV28	TRBJ2-3	14	.	few	TGTGCCAGCAGTGGATCCCCACTCTCAGATACGCAGTATTTT	CASSGSPLSDTQYF
TRBV3-1	TRBJ2-7	12	.	.	TGTGCCAGCAGACACACGGGCGGCGAGCACTACTTC	CASRHTGGEHYF
TRBV7-3	TRBJ2-3	15	.	many	TGTGCCAGCAGCTTGTCCGGACTTCCGGCAGATACGCAGTATTTT	CASSLSGLPADTQYF
TRBV7-9	TRBJ2-4	13	.	many	TGTGCCAGCAGCCCGGCCCAAGCAAACATTCAGTACTTC	CASSPAQANIQYF
TRBV6-1	TRBJ1-1	16	TRBD1	many	TGTGCCAGCAGAGCGACAGGGTTGGGTCGGAACACTGAAGCTTTCTTT	CASRATGLGRNTEAFF
TRBV6-1	TRBJ2-7	12	.	many	TGTGCCAGCAGCCCTGGAGCGGTTGAGCAGTACTTC	CASSPGAVEQYF
TRBV27	TRBJ2-1	18	.	many	TGTGCCAGCAGTCCCGACAAATCCGGGACACGCACCTACAATGAGCAGTTCTTC	CASSPDKSGTRTYNEQFF
TRBV27	TRBJ2-1	16	TRBD2	many	TGTGCCAGCAGTCCCCTCCTAGCGGGAAAGTACAATGAGCAGTTCTTC	CASSPLLAGKYNEQFF
TRBV7-2	TRBJ1-1	14	.	many	TGTGCCAGCAGCTGGGGAATGGGGAACACTGAAGCTTTCTTT	CASSWGMGNTEAFF
TRBV29-1	TRBJ1-2	11	TRBD1	.	TGCAGCGCACAGGGGTGGGATGGCTGCACCTTC	CSAQGWDGCTF
TRBV27	TRBJ2-1	14	.	many	TGTGCCAGCAGAAAGACTAGCTCCTACAATGAGCAGTTCTTC	CASRKTSSYNEQFF
TRBV2	TRBJ2-1	14	.	many	TGTGCCAGCAATAGCGACAGCTCCTACAATGAGCAGTTCTTC	CASNSDSSYNEQFF
TRBV12-3/TRBV12-4	TRBJ1-1	16	TRBD1	.	TGTGCCAGCAGTTATCGGACAGGGGGCGGTAATACTGAAGCTTTCTTT	CASSYRTGGGNTEAFF
TRBV7-2	TRBJ2-3	14	.	many	TGTGCCAGCAGCTTAGCGGGTTACACAGATACGCAGTATTTT	CASSLAGYTDTQYF
TRBV11-3	TRBJ2-1	19	.	many	TGTGCCAGCAGCTGGGGACAGGTCATCGGGAGGGCGGGTGTGGATGAGCAGTTCTTC	CASSWGQVIGRAGVDEQFF
TRBV7-9	TRBJ2-1	18	TRBD1	many	TGTGCCAGCAGCTCCTATTGGCCCGGGACAGGGATAGACAATGAGCAGTTCTTC	CASSSYWPGTGIDNEQFF
TRBV12-5	TRBJ1-2	13	.	many	TGTGCTAGTGGCACGGGCCTTTCGCGGGGCTACACCTTC	CASGTGLSRGYTF
TRBV6-5	TRBJ1-3	17	TRBD1	.	TGTGCCAGCAGTTTAACCCGTACAGGGGCTGCTGGAAACACCATATATTTT	CASSLTRTGAAGNTIYF
TRBV9	TRBJ2-7	18	TRBD2	.	TGTGCCAGCAGCGTAGAGGGGACTAGCGGGAGAGGGTCCCACGAGCAGTACTTC	CASSVEGTSGRGSHEQYF
TRBV19	TRBJ1-4	13	.	many	TGTGCCGGCAAGGTTCAATTTGGAGAAAAACTGTTTTTT	CAGKVQFGEKLFF
TRBV10-3	TRBJ2-5	17	TRBD2	many	TGTGCCATCAGTGACGCGACTAGCGGGAGTAATGGGGAGACCCAGTACTTC	CAISDATSGSNGETQYF
TRBV7-6	TRBJ2-3	15	TRBD2	.	TGTGCCAGCAGCTTAAGAGCGGGGGTGACAGATACGCAGTATTTT	CASSLRAGVTDTQYF
TRBV18	TRBJ2-1	16	.	many	TGTGCCAGCTCACCAGCGGGACGGTACTCCTACAATGAGCAGTTCTTC	CASSPAGRYSYNEQFF
TRBV19	TRBJ2-7	17	TRBD2	.	TGTGCCAGTAGTATTGGGACTAGCGGGAGGGCCGGGTACGAGCAGTACTTC	CASSIGTSGRAGYEQYF
TRBV7-9	TRBJ2-2	14	TRBD2	many	TGTGCCAGCAGTCTAGCGGCCCGCACCGGGGAGCTGTTTTTT	CASSLAARTGELFF
TRBV20-1	TRBJ2-7	16	TRBD2	few	TGCAGTGCTAGAGATGGAGCGGGAGGGAGCTCCTACGAGCAGTACTTC	CSARDGAGGSSYEQYF
TRBV6-2/TRBV6-3	TRBJ1-5	15	.	many	TGTGCCAGCAGGGGAGCTCCGTATAGCAATCAGCCCCAGCATTTT	CASRGAPYSNQPQHF
TRBV30	TRBJ1-2	8	.	many	TGTGCCTGGAATGGCTACACCTTC	CAWNGYTF
TRBV7-8	TRBJ2-3	16	TRBD2	many	TGTGCCAGCAGCCTACCAGCGGGGGTAACCACAGATACGCAGTATTTT	CASSLPAGVTTDTQYF
TRBV3-1	TRBJ2-3	14	.	many	TGTGCCAGCAGCCAAGGTGTCCCAGGGGATACGCAGTATTTT	CASSQGVPGDTQYF
TRBV11-2	TRBJ2-7	12	TRBD1	many	TGTGCCAGCAGCGAAGACAGGGACGAGCAGTACTTC	CASSEDRDEQYF
TRBV20-1	TRBJ1-1	14	TRBD1	many	TGCAGTGTGAGGACAGGGCCGACGAACACTGAAGCTTTCTTT	CSVRTGPTNTEAFF